This TCR beta chain was observed in a study of PD-1 blockade in mismatch repair-deficient tumors. The length of the CDR3 is 14 residues. Germline CDR1 is KGHSH and CDR2 is LQKENI. With 4 bases removed from V and 1 base from J, the gap between germline ends came to 11 bases. Every patient had mismatch repair deficiency by PCR or immunohistochemistry. Study-wide results and limits: Rapid post-treatment expansion, then contraction, generally preceding radiologic response, marked tumor-resident clones.

Using immunoSEQ multiplex PCR, the repertoire was profiled, and TCRdb retains in-frame clones only, with some absent. This sample has approximately 130,000 clones, with roughly nine tenths found just once. Comment on this clone: Its specificity is unknown.

This clonotype originated in an adult with mismatch repair-deficient cancer. The source was peripheral blood, collected 44 weeks after starting pembrolizumab. The chain links TRBV18 to TRBJ2-7; D is possibly TRBD1 or TRBD2 (5 bases each). The CDR3 is CASSLGTMSYEQYF. Here the CDR3 DNA reads TGTGCCAGCTCACTGGGGACCATGTCCTACGAGCAGTACTTC.